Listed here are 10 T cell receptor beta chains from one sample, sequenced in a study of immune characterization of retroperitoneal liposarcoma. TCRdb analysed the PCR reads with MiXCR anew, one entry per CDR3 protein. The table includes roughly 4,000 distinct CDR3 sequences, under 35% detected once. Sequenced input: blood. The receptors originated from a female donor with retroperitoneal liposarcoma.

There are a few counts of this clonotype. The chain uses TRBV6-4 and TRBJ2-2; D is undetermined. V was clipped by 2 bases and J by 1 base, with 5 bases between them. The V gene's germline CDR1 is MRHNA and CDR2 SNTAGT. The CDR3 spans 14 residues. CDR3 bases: TGTGCCAGCAGTGACAGGTGGAACACCGGGGAGCTGTTTTTT. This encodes CASSDRWNTGELFF.

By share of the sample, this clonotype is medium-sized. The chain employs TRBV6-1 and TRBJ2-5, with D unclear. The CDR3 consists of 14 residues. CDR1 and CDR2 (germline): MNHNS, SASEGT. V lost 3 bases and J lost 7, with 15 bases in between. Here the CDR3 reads CASSEIRRLGTQYF. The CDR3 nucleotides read TGTGCCAGCAGTGAGATCAGGCGGTTGGGGACCCAGTACTTC.

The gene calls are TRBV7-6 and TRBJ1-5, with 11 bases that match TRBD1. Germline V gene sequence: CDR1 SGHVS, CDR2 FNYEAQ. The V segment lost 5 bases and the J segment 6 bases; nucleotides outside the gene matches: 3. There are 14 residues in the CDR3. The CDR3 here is CASSGQGASQPQHF. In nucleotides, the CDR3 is TGTGCCAGCAGCGGACAGGGGGCTAGTCAGCCCCAGCATTTT.

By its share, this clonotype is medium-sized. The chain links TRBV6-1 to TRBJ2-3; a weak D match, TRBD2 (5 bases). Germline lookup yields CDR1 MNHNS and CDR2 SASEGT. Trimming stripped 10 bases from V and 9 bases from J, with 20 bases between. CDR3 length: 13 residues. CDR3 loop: CATRPGSSATQYF. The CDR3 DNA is TGTGCCACCCGCCCGGGGAGCAGCGCAACGCAGTATTTT.

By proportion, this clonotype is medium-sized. CDR3 amino acids: CASSPQTGGTDTQYF. CDR3 in DNA: TGCGCCAGCAGTCCCCAAACAGGGGGCACAGATACGCAGTATTTT. The chain combines TRBV10-2 with TRBJ2-3, with 7 positions matching TRBD1. V lost 5 bases, J lost 1 base, and 6 bases stayed unmatched. The germline gives CDR1 WSHSY, CDR2 SAAADI. The CDR3 runs 15 residues.

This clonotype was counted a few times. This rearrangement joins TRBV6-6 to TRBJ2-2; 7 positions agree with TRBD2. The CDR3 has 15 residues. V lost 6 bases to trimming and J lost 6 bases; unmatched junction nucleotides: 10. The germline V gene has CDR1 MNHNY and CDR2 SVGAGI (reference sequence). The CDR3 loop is CASSPRAGESGELFF. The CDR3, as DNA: TGTGCCAGCAGCCCTCGGGCGGGGGAGTCCGGGGAGCTGTTTTTT.

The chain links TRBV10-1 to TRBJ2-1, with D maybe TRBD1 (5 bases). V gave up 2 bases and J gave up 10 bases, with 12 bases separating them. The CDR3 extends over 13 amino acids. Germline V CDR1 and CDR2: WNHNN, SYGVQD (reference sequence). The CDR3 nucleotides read TGCGCCAGCAGTGAGGGACACTCCTACGAGCAGTTCTTC. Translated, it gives CASSEGHSYEQFF.

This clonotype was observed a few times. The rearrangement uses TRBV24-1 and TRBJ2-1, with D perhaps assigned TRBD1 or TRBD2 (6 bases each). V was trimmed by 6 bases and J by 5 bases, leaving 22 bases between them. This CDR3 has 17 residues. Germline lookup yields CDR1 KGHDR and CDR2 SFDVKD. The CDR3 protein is CATSPARGQLSHNEQFF. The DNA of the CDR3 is TGTGCCACCAGTCCCGCTCGGGGGCAGCTCAGTCACAATGAGCAGTTCTTC.

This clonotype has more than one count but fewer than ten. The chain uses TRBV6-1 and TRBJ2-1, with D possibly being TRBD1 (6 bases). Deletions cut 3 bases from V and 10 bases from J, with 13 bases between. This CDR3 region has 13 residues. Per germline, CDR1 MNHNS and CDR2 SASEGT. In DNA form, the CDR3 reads TGTGCCAGCAGTGAGGGGCAGGGGCGCGAGCAGTTCTTC. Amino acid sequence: CASSEGQGREQFF.

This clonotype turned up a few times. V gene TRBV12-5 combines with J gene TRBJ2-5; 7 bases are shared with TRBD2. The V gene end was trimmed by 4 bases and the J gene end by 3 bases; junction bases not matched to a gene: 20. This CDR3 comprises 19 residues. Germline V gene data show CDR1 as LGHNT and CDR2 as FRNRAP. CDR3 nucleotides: TGTGCTAGTGGTTGCCCCCCCCCGACCGGGACTAAAAAAAAAGAGACCCAGTACTTC. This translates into CASGCPPPTGTKKKETQYF.